Below, 5 T cell receptor beta chains from the same sample are listed, as sequenced in a study of response to subunit inactivated influenza vaccine. TCRdb redid the calling of the RT-PCR reads with MiXCR, one entry per CDR3 protein. The sample shows roughly 760,000 distinct CDR3 sequences, over 20% of them seen only once. Material: PBMCs from blood, obtained more than 4 days after vaccination. The receptors were sampled from a middle-aged man who received an inactivated influenza vaccine.

This chain joins TRBV4-3 and TRBJ2-5; 11 bases fit TRBD1. Germline CDR1 reads LGHNA; CDR2 reads YSLEER. V lost 4 bases and J lost 3; bases outside the gene matches: 4. The CDR3 spans 15 residues. CDR3 DNA: TGCGCCAGCAGCCCGGTGGGACAGGGGGAAGAGACCCAGTACTTC. It is translated as CASSPVGQGEETQYF.

This clonotype was found a few times. V usage is TRBV11-2 and J usage is TRBJ1-1; D not resolved. V was pared by 1 base and J by 10 bases, with 10 bases between. CDR1 and CDR2 from the germline V gene are SGHAT and FQNNGV. The CDR3 is 12 amino acids. The CDR3 DNA reads as TGTGCCAGCAGCTTAGGCGGGGTGGGAGCTTTCTTT. It is translated as CASSLGGVGAFF.

V usage is TRBV4-1 and J usage is TRBJ1-1, with 12 bases aligning to TRBD1. The CDR3 totals 16 residues. Germline CDR1 is MGHRA and CDR2 is YSYEKL. Germline trimming cut 3 bases from V and 4 bases from J; bases unmatched to any gene: 6. CDR3 in amino acids: CASSQGGQGAGTEAFF. The DNA of the CDR3 is TGCGCCAGCAGCCAGGGGGGACAGGGGGCGGGCACTGAAGCTTTCTTT.

This clonotype was counted at least ten times. The DNA for the CDR3 is TGTGCCAGCAGCGTCGGCCCAACCTACGAGCAGTACTTC. Translating it yields CASSVGPTYEQYF. This chain uses TRBV2 with TRBJ2-7; D gene ambiguous. Germline V gives CDR1 SNHLY, CDR2 FYNNEI. V gave up 6 bases and J gave up 2 bases, with 11 bases separating them. The CDR3 spans 13 residues.

This clonotype has ten or more counts. An end of the junction differs from the germline gene, which may be a read error. The V call is TRBV7-9, the J call TRBJ1-6, with D possibly being TRBD1 (5 bases). The CDR3 has 13 residues. The V gene's germline CDR1 is SEHNR and CDR2 FQNEAQ (reference sequence). CDR3 loop: CASSLAGDSPLHF. CDR3 DNA sequence: TGTGCCAGCAGCCTAGCGGGGGACTCACCCCTCCACTTT.